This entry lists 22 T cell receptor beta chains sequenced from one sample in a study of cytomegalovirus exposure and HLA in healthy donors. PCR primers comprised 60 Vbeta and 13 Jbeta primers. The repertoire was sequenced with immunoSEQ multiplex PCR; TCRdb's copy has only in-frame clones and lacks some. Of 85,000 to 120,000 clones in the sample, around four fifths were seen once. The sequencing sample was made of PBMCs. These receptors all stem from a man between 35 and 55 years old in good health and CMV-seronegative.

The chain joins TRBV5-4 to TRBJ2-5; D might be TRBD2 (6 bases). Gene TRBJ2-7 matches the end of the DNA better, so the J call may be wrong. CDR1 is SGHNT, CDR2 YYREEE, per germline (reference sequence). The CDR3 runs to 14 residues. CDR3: CASSIFGGAYEQYF. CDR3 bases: TGTGCCAGCAGCATATTCGGGGGTGCCTACGAGCAGTACTTC.

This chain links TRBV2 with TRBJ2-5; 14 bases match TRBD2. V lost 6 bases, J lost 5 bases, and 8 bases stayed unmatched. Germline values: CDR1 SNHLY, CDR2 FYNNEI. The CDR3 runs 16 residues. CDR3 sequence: CASSRLAGGVGETQYF. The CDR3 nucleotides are TGTGCCAGCAGCAGACTAGCGGGGGGGGTAGGGGAGACCCAGTACTTC. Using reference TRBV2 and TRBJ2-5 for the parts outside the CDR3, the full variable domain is EPEVTQTPSHQVTQMGQEVILRCVPISNHLYFYWYRQILGQKVEFLVSFYNNEISEKSEIFDDQFSVERPDGSNFTLKIRSTKLEDSAMYFCASSRLAGGVGETQYFGPGTRLLVL.

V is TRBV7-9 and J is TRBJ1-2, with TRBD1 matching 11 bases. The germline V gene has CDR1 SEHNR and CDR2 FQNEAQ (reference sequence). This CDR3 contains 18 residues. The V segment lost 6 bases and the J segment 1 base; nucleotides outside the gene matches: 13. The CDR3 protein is CASSIRPGQGAFNYGYTF. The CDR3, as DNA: TGTGCCAGCAGTATTCGCCCTGGACAGGGGGCATTTAACTATGGCTACACCTTC. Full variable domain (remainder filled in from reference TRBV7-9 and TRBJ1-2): DTGVSQNPRHKITKRGQNVTFRCDPISEHNRLYWYRQTLGQGPEFLTYFQNEAQLEKSRLLSDRFSAERPKGSFSTLEIQRTEQGDSAMYLCASSIRPGQGAFNYGYTFGSGTRLTVV.

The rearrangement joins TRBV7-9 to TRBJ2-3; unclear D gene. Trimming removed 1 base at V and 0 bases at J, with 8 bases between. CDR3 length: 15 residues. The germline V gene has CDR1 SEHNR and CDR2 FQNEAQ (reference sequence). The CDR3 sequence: CASSLGQASTDTQYF. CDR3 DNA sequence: TGTGCCAGCAGCTTAGGCCAGGCTAGCACAGATACGCAGTATTTT.

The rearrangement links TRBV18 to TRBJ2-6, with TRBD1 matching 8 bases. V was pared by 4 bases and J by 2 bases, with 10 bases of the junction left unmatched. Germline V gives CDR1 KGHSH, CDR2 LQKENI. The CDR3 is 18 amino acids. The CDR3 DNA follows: TGTGCCAGCTCACTCAAATCTAAGGACAGGGCTGGGGCCAACGTCCTGACTTTC. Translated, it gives CASSLKSKDRAGANVLTF.

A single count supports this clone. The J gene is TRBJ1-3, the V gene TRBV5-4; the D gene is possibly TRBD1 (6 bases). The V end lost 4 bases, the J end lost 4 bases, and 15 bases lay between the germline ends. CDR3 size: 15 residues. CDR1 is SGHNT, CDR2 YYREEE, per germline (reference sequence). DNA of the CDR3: TGTGCCAGCAGCCCGGGTGGGACAAGAGGAAACACCATATATTTT. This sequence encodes CASSPGGTRGNTIYF.

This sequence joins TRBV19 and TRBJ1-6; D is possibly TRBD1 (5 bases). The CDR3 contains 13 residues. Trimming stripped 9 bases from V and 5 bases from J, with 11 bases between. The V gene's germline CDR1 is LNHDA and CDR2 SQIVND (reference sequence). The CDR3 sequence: CASRGRDNSPLHF. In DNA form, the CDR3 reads TGTGCCAGCCGGGGGAGGGATAATTCACCCCTCCACTTT.

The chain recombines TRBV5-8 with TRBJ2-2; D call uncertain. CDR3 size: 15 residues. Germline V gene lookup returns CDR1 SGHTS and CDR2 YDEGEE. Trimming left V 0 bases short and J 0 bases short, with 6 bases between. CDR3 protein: CASSLGQTNTGELFF. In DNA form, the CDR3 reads TGTGCCAGCAGCTTGGGGCAGACGAACACCGGGGAGCTGTTTTTT.

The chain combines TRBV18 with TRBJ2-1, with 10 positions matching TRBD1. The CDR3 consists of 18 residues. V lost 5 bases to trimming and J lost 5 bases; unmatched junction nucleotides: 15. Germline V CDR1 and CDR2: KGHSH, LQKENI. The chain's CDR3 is CASSFTPGQGILHNEQFF. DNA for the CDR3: TGTGCCAGCTCATTTACTCCGGGACAGGGGATTTTACACAATGAGCAGTTCTTC.

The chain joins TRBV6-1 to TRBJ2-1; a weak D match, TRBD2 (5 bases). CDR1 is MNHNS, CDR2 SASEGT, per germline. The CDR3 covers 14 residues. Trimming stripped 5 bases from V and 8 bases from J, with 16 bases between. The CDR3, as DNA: TGTGCCAGCAGTCCCCGCGGGCCTCGGGATGAGCAGTTCTTC. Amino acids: CASSPRGPRDEQFF.

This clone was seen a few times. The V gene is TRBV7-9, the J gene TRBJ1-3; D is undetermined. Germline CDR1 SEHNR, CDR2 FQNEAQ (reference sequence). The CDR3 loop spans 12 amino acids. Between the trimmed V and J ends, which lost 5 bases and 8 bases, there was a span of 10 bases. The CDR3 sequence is CASSPHADTIYF. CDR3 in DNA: TGTGCCAGCAGCCCACACGCGGACACCATATATTTT. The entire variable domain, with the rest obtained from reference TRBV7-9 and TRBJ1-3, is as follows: DTGVSQNPRHKITKRGQNVTFRCDPISEHNRLYWYRQTLGQGPEFLTYFQNEAQLEKSRLLSDRFSAERPKGSFSTLEIQRTEQGDSAMYLCASSPHADTIYFGEGSWLTVV.

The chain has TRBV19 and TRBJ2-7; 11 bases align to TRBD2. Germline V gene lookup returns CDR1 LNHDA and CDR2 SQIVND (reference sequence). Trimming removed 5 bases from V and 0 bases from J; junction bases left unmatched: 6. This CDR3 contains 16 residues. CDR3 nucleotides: TGTGCCAGTAGTGGTATGACTAGCGGGGTCTCCTACGAGCAGTACTTC. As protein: CASSGMTSGVSYEQYF.

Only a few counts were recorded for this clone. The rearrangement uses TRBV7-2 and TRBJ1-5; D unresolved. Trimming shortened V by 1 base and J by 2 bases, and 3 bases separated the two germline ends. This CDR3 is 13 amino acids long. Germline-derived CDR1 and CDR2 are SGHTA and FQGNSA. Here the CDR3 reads CASSLGRNQPQHF. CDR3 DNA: TGTGCCAGCAGCTTAGGGCGCAATCAGCCCCAGCATTTT. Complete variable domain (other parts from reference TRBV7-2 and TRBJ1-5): GAGVSQSPSNKVTEKGKDVELRCDPISGHTALYWYRQSLGQGLEFLIYFQGNSAPDKSGLPSDRFSAERTGGSVSTLTIQRTQQEDSAVYLCASSLGRNQPQHFGDGTRLSIL.

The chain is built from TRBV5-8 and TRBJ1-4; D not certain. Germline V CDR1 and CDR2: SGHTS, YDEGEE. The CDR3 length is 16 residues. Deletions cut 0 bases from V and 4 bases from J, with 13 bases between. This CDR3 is CASSLGAGTHNEKLFF. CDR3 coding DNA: TGTGCCAGCAGCTTGGGTGCGGGTACCCATAATGAAAAACTGTTTTTT.

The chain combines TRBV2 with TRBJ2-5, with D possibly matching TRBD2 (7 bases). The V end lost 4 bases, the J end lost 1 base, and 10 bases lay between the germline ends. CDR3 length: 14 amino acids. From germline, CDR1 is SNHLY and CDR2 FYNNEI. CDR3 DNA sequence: TGTGCCAGCAGTGCGGCGGGGGCCCAAGAGACCCAGTACTTC. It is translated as CASSAAGAQETQYF.

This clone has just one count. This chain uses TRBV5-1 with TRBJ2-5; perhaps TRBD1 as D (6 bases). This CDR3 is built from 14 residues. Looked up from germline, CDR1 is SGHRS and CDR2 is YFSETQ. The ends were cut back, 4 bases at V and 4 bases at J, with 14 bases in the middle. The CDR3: CASSNSRGVETQYF. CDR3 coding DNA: TGCGCCAGCAGCAATAGCAGGGGTGTAGAGACCCAGTACTTC. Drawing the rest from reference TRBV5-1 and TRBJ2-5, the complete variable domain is KAGVTQTPRYLIKTRGQQVTLSCSPISGHRSVSWYQQTPGQGLQFLFEYFSETQRNKGNFPGRFSGRQFSNSRSEMNVSTLELGDSALYLCASSNSRGVETQYFGPGTRLLVL.

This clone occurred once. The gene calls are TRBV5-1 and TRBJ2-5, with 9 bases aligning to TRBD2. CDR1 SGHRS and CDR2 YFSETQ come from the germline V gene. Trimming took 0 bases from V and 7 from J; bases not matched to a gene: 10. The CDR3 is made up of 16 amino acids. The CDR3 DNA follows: TGCGCCAGCAGCTTGGAGGTAGCGGGGGCCCTCGGGACCCAGTACTTC. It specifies CASSLEVAGALGTQYF.

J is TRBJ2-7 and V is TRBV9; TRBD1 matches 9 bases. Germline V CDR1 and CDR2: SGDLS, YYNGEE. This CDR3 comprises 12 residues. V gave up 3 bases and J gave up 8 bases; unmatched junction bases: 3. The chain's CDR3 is CASSADRGKQYF. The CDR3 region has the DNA TGTGCCAGCAGCGCGGACAGGGGAAAGCAGTACTTC.

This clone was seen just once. The DNA of the CDR3 is TGTGCCAGCAGCCTAGATAGCGGGGGGCCCCTCAATGAGCAGTTCTTC. This codes for CASSLDSGGPLNEQFF. The chain couples TRBV9 to TRBJ2-1; 10 bases are shared with TRBD2. The CDR3 is 16 amino acids. The trim removed 4 bases at V and 6 bases at J, leaving 10 bases unmatched. The V gene's germline CDR1 is SGDLS and CDR2 YYNGEE.

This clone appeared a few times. The CDR3 here is CASRAANRQSAETQYF. The DNA for the CDR3 is TGTGCCAGCAGGGCGGCGAACAGGCAGTCGGCGGAGACCCAGTACTTC. The chain is built from TRBV27 and TRBJ2-5; D perhaps matches TRBD1 (5 bases). Between the trimmed V and J ends, which lost 6 bases and 5 bases, there was a span of 22 bases. This CDR3 is 16 amino acids long. Germline values: CDR1 MNHEY, CDR2 SMNVEV (reference sequence).

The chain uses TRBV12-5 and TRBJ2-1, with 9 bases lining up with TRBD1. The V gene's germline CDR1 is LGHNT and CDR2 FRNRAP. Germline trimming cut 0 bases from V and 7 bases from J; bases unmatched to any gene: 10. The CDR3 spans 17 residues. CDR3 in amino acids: CASGLVKGETGGNEQFF. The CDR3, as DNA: TGTGCTAGTGGTTTGGTAAAGGGGGAGACAGGGGGTAATGAGCAGTTCTTC.

CDR3 sequence: CASSPPGQGNTEAFF. The CDR3, as DNA: TGTGCCAGTAGTCCACCCGGACAGGGGAACACTGAAGCTTTCTTT. This sequence joins TRBV19 and TRBJ1-1, with 8 bases lining up with TRBD1. This CDR3 comprises 15 residues. The V segment lost 5 bases and the J segment 1 base; nucleotides outside the gene matches: 6. Germline lookup yields CDR1 LNHDA and CDR2 SQIVND (reference sequence). Filled out from reference TRBV19 and TRBJ1-1, the complete variable domain reads DGGITQSPKYLFRKEGQNVTLSCEQNLNHDAMYWYRQDPGQGLRLIYYSQIVNDFQKGDIAEGYSVSREKKESFPLTVTSAQKNPTAFYLCASSPPGQGNTEAFFGQGTRLTVV.